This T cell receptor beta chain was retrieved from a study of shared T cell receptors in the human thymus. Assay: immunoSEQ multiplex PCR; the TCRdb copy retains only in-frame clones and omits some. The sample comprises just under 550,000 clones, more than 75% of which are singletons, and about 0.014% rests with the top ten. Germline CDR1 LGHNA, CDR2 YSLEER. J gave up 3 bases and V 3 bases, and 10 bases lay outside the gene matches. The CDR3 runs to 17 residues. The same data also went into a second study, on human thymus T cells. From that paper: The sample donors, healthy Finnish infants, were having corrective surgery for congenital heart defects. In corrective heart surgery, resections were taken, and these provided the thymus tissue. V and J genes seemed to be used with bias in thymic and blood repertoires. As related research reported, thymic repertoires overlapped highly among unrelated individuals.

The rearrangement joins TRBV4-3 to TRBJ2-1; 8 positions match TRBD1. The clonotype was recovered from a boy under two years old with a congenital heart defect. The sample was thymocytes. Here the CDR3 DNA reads TGCGCCAGCAGCCAGGGGCCGGACAGGGATAGCTACAATGAGCAGTTCTTC. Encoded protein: CASSQGPDRDSYNEQFF.